This T cell receptor (beta chain) is drawn from a study of blood T cell repertoires in COVID-19. Sequencing was performed with immunoSEQ multiplex PCR; in TCRdb, only in-frame clones are kept and a portion is missing. The data show around 190,000 clones, roughly 84% seen once. The CDR3 runs to 12 residues. With 8 bases removed from V and 1 base from J, the gap between germline ends came to 8 bases. Germline CDR1 is WNHNN and CDR2 is SYGVQD (reference sequence). The V gene is TRBV10-1, the J gene TRBJ1-1; D not certain. The sequenced sample consisted of PBMCs or T cells enriched from blood (not recorded which). The clonotype was recovered from a woman under 40 who had been exposed to COVID-19. CDR3 DNA sequence: TGCGCCAGCCGAGATTGGAACACTGAAGCTTTCTTT. It translates to CASRDWNTEAFF.